This T cell receptor (beta chain) came from a study of CD8 T cells in ankylosing spondylitis. The CDR3 contains 15 residues. The J segment lost 9 bases and the V segment lost 3 bases, leaving 7 bases of the junction unmatched. CDR1 and CDR2 from the germline V gene are MDHEN and SYDVKM. In regard to this clonotype: What it recognizes is unknown.

Overall study results and limits: Typical of ankylosing spondylitis blood, it appeared, was a TCR beta motif of several highly homologous variants. Some motif variants were previously reported in reactive arthritis synovial fluid and blood. Clones tied to disease were said to be significantly enriched in matched ankylosing spondylitis synovial fluid. Clones that were linked to disease were CD8+ and were relatively rare in peripheral blood.

Libraries of TCR beta came from quantitative 5'-RACE with molecular barcodes. TCRdb analysed the 5' RACE reads with MiXCR anew, one entry per CDR3 protein. This sample has about 800,000 distinct CDR3 sequences, with 10% to 15% found just once. The material sequenced was blood, either unsorted or a sorted T cell fraction (not recorded which). This TCR was recovered from a male donor with ankylosing spondylitis. This chain links TRBV28 with TRBJ2-1, with 11 positions matching TRBD2. CDR3 bases: TGTGCCAGCAGTTTCGGAGGCACTAGCGGGGGTGAGCAGTTCTTC. This encodes CASSFGGTSGGEQFF. Filled out from reference TRBV28 and TRBJ2-1, the complete variable domain reads DVKVTQSSRYLVKRTGEKVFLECVQDMDHENMFWYRQDPGLGLRLIYFSYDVKMKEKGDIPEGYSVSREKKERFSLILESASTNQTSMYLCASSFGGTSGGEQFFGPGTRLTVL.